The 2 T cell receptor beta chains reported below all come from one sample, sequenced in a study of blood T cell repertoires in COVID-19. TCRdb's table, derived via immunoSEQ multiplex PCR, lists solely in-frame clones and lacks some. Seen here are around 150,000 clones, 90% to 95% observed once, and the top ten hold roughly 2.1%. The source material was peripheral blood. These receptors originate from a woman aged 60-75 years with COVID-19, enrolled during active disease.

V is TRBV7-9 and J is TRBJ1-1; unclear D gene. The V gene's germline CDR1 is SEHNR and CDR2 FQNEAQ (reference sequence). The V end was cut by 2 bases, the J end by 5 bases, with 9 bases between. CDR3 length: 13 residues. CDR3 in amino acids: CASSLSERTEAFF. CDR3 sequence (DNA): TGTGCCAGCAGCTTAAGCGAGAGAACTGAAGCTTTCTTT. The full variable domain, in which reference TRBV7-9 and TRBJ1-1 provide the parts outside the CDR3, is DTGVSQNPRHKITKRGQNVTFRCDPISEHNRLYWYRQTLGQGPEFLTYFQNEAQLEKSRLLSDRFSAERPKGSFSTLEIQRTEQGDSAMYLCASSLSERTEAFFGQGTRLTVV.

This clone was seen just once. The V call is TRBV5-8, the J call TRBJ1-3; D is ambiguous. This CDR3 has 14 residues. Germline CDR1 and CDR2: SGHTS and YDEGEE. Trimming cost V 0 bases and J 2 bases, with 6 bases left between them. The CDR3 DNA sequence: TGTGCCAGCAGCTTGGGAGGGACTGGAAACACCATATATTTT. Its translation: CASSLGGTGNTIYF.